Given below is one T cell receptor (beta chain) in context. The antigen remains undetermined. PCR employed 60 Vbeta and 13 Jbeta primers. Only in-frame clones appear in the TCRdb table, and some are missing; sequencing was by immunoSEQ multiplex PCR. The data contain fewer than 200,000 clones, approximately 84% of them singletons. This entry belongs to a study of cytomegalovirus exposure and HLA in healthy donors. General study findings and limits: As a later analysis showed, several of the most significant clusters appeared to be linked to common viral pathogens. Presence/absence analyses treated sequencing depth as roughly uniform across donors. It was shown in a later analysis that HLA-associated TCR beta chains were more clonally expanded than other, equally common chains. Specificity for CMV antigens was confirmed in vitro for a few of the CMV-associated chains.

This CDR3 comprises 16 residues. Germline CDR1 reads MNHEY; CDR2 reads SMNVEV (reference sequence). J lost 8 bases, V lost 2 bases, and 7 bases had no gene match. Sequenced sample: PBMCs. The J gene is TRBJ2-1, the V gene TRBV27, with 12 bases matching TRBD2. This clonotype was obtained from a man aged 30 to 39 in good health and CMV-seronegative. Written as DNA, the CDR3 is TGTGCCAGCAGTTTAGGTCTAGCGGGGGGGCAGGATGAGCAGTTCTTC. Protein product: CASSLGLAGGQDEQFF.